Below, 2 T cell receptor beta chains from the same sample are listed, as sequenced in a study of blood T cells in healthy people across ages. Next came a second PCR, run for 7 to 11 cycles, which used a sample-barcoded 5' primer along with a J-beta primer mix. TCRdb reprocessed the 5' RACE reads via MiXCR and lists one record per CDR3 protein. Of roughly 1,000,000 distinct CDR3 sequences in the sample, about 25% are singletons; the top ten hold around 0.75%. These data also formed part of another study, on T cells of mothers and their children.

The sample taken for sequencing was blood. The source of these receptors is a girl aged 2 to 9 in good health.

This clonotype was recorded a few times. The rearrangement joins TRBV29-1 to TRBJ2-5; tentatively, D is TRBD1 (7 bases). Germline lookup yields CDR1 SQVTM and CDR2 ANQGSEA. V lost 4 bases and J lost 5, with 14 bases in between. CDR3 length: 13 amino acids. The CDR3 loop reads CSVATGAGETQYF. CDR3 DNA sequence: TGCAGCGTTGCAACAGGGGCGGGGGAGACCCAGTACTTC. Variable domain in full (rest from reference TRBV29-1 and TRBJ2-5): SAVISQKPSRDICQRGTSLTIQCQVDSQVTMMFWYRQQPGQSLTLIATANQGSEATYESGFVIDKFPISRPNLTFSTLTVSNMSPEDSSIYLCSVATGAGETQYFGPGTRLLVL.

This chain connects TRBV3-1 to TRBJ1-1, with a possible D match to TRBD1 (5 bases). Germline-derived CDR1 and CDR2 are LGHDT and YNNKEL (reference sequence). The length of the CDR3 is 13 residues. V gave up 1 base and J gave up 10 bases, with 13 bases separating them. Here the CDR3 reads CASSQGQRNRAFF. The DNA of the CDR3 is TGTGCCAGCAGCCAAGGACAGAGAAACAGAGCTTTCTTT.